This T cell receptor beta chain was obtained from a study of OX40 agonist ivuxolimab in advanced cancers. Study as a whole: Eligibility admitted prior anti-PD-1, anti-PD-L1 or anti-CTLA-4 therapy; around 42% had some.

Measured with immunoSEQ multiplex PCR; TCRdb has only the in-frame clones, and not every one. This table has tens of thousands of clones, 80% to 90% appearing once. The CDR3 covers 14 residues. Trimming removed 7 bases at V and 0 bases at J, with 15 bases between. Germline V gives CDR1 SQVTM, CDR2 ANQGSEA. The material was CD4+ or CD8+ T cells sorted from blood, obtained in a trial of the OX40 agonist ivuxolimab. The sequence was collected from an adult with an advanced solid tumor such as melanoma, head and neck, liver or kidney cancer. This chain connects TRBV29-1 to TRBJ1-1; D is uncertain. CDR3 sequence (DNA): TGCAGCGCTGATCCGGCGGGAATGAACACTGAAGCTTTCTTT. Amino acid sequence: CSADPAGMNTEAFF.